This is a list of T cell receptor beta chains from one sample in a study of blood T cell repertoires in COVID-19. Sequencing was performed with immunoSEQ multiplex PCR; in TCRdb, only in-frame clones are kept and a portion is missing. The sample includes about 160,000 clones, about 85% of them seen just once. What was sequenced was peripheral blood. These receptors all come from a man between 60 and 75 years old who had recovered from COVID-19. Both conserved end residues are part of each CDR3. Each record gives: D gene, V gene, J gene, clone size, CDR3 DNA, CDR3 protein. D genes are given only for firm matches. Clone size appears in some rows only: once, few, many, or a class for an expanded clone.

d_gene: NA; v_gene: TRBV20-1; j_gene: TRBJ1-4; abundance: NA; CDR3nt: TGCAGTGCTAGTTTGGCCCGATGGACTCCAACTAATGAAAAACTGTTTTTT; CDR3aa: CSASLARWTPTNEKLFF
d_gene: NA; v_gene: TRBV12-3/TRBV12-4; j_gene: TRBJ1-2; abundance: NA; CDR3nt: TGTGCCTCCTCCAGGGGTAACTATGGCTACACCTTC; CDR3aa: CASSRGNYGYTF
d_gene: TRBD1; v_gene: TRBV6-6; j_gene: TRBJ1-5; abundance: NA; CDR3nt: TGTGCCAGCAGTCCGATCCGGGGACAGGGGGCTTTTGGCAATCAGCCCCAGCATTTT; CDR3aa: CASSPIRGQGAFGNQPQHF
d_gene: NA; v_gene: TRBV12-5; j_gene: TRBJ2-1; abundance: NA; CDR3nt: TGTGCTAGTGGTCTGGAGGGGGCTCGGAATGAGCAGTTCTTC; CDR3aa: CASGLEGARNEQFF
d_gene: TRBD1; v_gene: TRBV5-4; j_gene: TRBJ2-7; abundance: NA; CDR3nt: TGTGCCAGCAGCACAAACCGGGACAGGGGGGCCTACGAGCAGTACTTC; CDR3aa: CASSTNRDRGAYEQYF
d_gene: TRBD1; v_gene: TRBV2; j_gene: TRBJ2-5; abundance: NA; CDR3nt: TGTGCCAGCAGTAACAGGGGGCATCAAGAGACCCAGTACTTC; CDR3aa: CASSNRGHQETQYF
d_gene: TRBD1; v_gene: TRBV6-5; j_gene: TRBJ2-7; abundance: NA; CDR3nt: TGTGCCAGCAGGAGGGACAGTATTTGGGAGCAGTACTTC; CDR3aa: CASRRDSIWEQYF
d_gene: NA; v_gene: TRBV11-2; j_gene: TRBJ1-2; abundance: few; CDR3nt: TGTGCCAGCAGCTTAGACATGAACTATGGCTACACCTTC; CDR3aa: CASSLDMNYGYTF
d_gene: TRBD1; v_gene: TRBV11-2; j_gene: TRBJ1-5; abundance: NA; CDR3nt: TGTGCCAGCAGCCCCGACAGGGATCAGCCCCAGCATTTT; CDR3aa: CASSPDRDQPQHF
d_gene: NA; v_gene: TRBV27; j_gene: TRBJ2-2; abundance: few; CDR3nt: TGTGCCAGCAGTTTATCACATAATCCGAACACCGGGGAGCTGTTTTTT; CDR3aa: CASSLSHNPNTGELFF
d_gene: NA; v_gene: TRBV5-1; j_gene: TRBJ2-7; abundance: NA; CDR3nt: TGCGCCAGCAGCTTGGAAGGGGTGGGGCAGGCCGGATACGAGCAGTACTTC; CDR3aa: CASSLEGVGQAGYEQYF
d_gene: NA; v_gene: TRBV6-5; j_gene: TRBJ1-6; abundance: few; CDR3nt: TGTGCCAGCAGTTACTCGCAGGACAGTCCCCTCCACTTT; CDR3aa: CASSYSQDSPLHF
d_gene: TRBD1; v_gene: TRBV29-1; j_gene: TRBJ2-7; abundance: NA; CDR3nt: TGCAGCGTCGCTGGACAGGGGGCTTACTACGAGCAGTACTTC; CDR3aa: CSVAGQGAYYEQYF
d_gene: NA; v_gene: TRBV4-2; j_gene: TRBJ1-5; abundance: NA; CDR3nt: TGTGCCAGCAGCCAAGAGCCCAGGGTCGGGGGACCCCAGCATTTT; CDR3aa: CASSQEPRVGGPQHF
d_gene: NA; v_gene: TRBV13; j_gene: TRBJ1-4; abundance: few; CDR3nt: TGTGCCAGCAGCTTAAGGCGTGGGCTGAATGAAAAACTGTTTTTT; CDR3aa: CASSLRRGLNEKLFF
d_gene: NA; v_gene: TRBV5-1; j_gene: TRBJ1-1; abundance: NA; CDR3nt: TGCGCCAGCAGCTTAAACACAGGGACCGACACTGAAGCTTTCTTT; CDR3aa: CASSLNTGTDTEAFF
d_gene: TRBD2; v_gene: TRBV4-3; j_gene: TRBJ2-3; abundance: NA; CDR3nt: TGCGCCAGCAGCCAAGCCCGGGGGGATCTGGATACGCAGTATTTT; CDR3aa: CASSQARGDLDTQYF
d_gene: NA; v_gene: TRBV5-6; j_gene: TRBJ2-3; abundance: NA; CDR3nt: TGTGCCAGCAGCCCAAAGGGGTTTTCAGATACGCAGTATTTT; CDR3aa: CASSPKGFSDTQYF
d_gene: NA; v_gene: TRBV5-4; j_gene: TRBJ2-3; abundance: NA; CDR3nt: TGTGCCAGCAGCTTGGGGATCATGGAGAGCACAGATACGCAGTATTTT; CDR3aa: CASSLGIMESTDTQYF
d_gene: NA; v_gene: TRBV19; j_gene: TRBJ1-2; abundance: NA; CDR3nt: TGTGCCAGTAGTTTATCCGGGACGGGGGTTTATGGCTACACCTTC; CDR3aa: CASSLSGTGVYGYTF
d_gene: NA; v_gene: TRBV6-2/TRBV6-3; j_gene: TRBJ1-5; abundance: NA; CDR3nt: TGTGCCAGCAGTTCACAGGGATTGGAATCGCCCCAGCATTTT; CDR3aa: CASSSQGLESPQHF
d_gene: TRBD1; v_gene: TRBV7-8; j_gene: TRBJ1-2; abundance: NA; CDR3nt: TGTGCCAGCAGCCGAGCGGTACAGGGGGGTCTGTTAGACTATGGCTACACCTTC; CDR3aa: CASSRAVQGGLLDYGYTF
d_gene: NA; v_gene: TRBV5-1; j_gene: TRBJ2-4; abundance: NA; CDR3nt: TGCGCCAGCAGCCCGGCGCTGGGACTAGCCAAAAACATTCAGTACTTC; CDR3aa: CASSPALGLAKNIQYF
d_gene: TRBD1; v_gene: TRBV9; j_gene: TRBJ2-2; abundance: NA; CDR3nt: TGTGCCAGCAGCCCCTACGGACAGGGAAGCGCCGGGGAGCTGTTTTTT; CDR3aa: CASSPYGQGSAGELFF
d_gene: NA; v_gene: TRBV7-2; j_gene: TRBJ1-5; abundance: NA; CDR3nt: TGTGCCAGCAGCTTAGTGGGGGGGGGCAATCAGCCCCAGCATTTT; CDR3aa: CASSLVGGGNQPQHF
d_gene: NA; v_gene: TRBV11-2; j_gene: TRBJ1-1; abundance: NA; CDR3nt: TGTGCCAGCAGCTTAGATCTGGGGGCGCAAACTGAAGCTTTCTTT; CDR3aa: CASSLDLGAQTEAFF
d_gene: NA; v_gene: TRBV6-5; j_gene: TRBJ1-1; abundance: NA; CDR3nt: TGTGCCAGCAGTTACCTGGGGGTCGGACAGCGCGCTGAAGCTTTCTTT; CDR3aa: CASSYLGVGQRAEAFF
d_gene: TRBD2; v_gene: TRBV5-1; j_gene: TRBJ2-7; abundance: NA; CDR3nt: TGCGCCAGCAGCTCCGGGACTAGCGGGGGTGCCTCCTACGAGCAGTACTTC; CDR3aa: CASSSGTSGGASYEQYF
d_gene: NA; v_gene: TRBV18; j_gene: TRBJ2-2; abundance: NA; CDR3nt: TGTGCCAGCTCACCGATCAAGGGGCCCGGGGAGCTGTTTTTT; CDR3aa: CASSPIKGPGELFF
d_gene: TRBD1; v_gene: TRBV12-3/TRBV12-4; j_gene: TRBJ1-4; abundance: NA; CDR3nt: TGTGCCAGCAGTCCGACAGGGACGGAAAAACTGTTTTTT; CDR3aa: CASSPTGTEKLFF
d_gene: NA; v_gene: TRBV30; j_gene: TRBJ1-2; abundance: NA; CDR3nt: TGTGCTCGGGGGAGGGGAAGCGGCTACACCTTC; CDR3aa: CARGRGSGYTF
d_gene: TRBD1; v_gene: TRBV5-1; j_gene: TRBJ1-1; abundance: NA; CDR3nt: TGCGCCAGCAGCTTGCAGGGGGCCACCTTCATGAACACTGAAGCTTTCTTT; CDR3aa: CASSLQGATFMNTEAFF
d_gene: NA; v_gene: TRBV7-2; j_gene: TRBJ2-7; abundance: NA; CDR3nt: TGTGCCAGCAGCCCCCGGGGGGCCAACGAGCAGTACTTC; CDR3aa: CASSPRGANEQYF
d_gene: NA; v_gene: TRBV6-1; j_gene: TRBJ1-5; abundance: NA; CDR3nt: TGTGCCAGCAGTGAAATTTTTCCCCGGGGGAATCAGCCCCAGCATTTT; CDR3aa: CASSEIFPRGNQPQHF
d_gene: NA; v_gene: TRBV7-9; j_gene: TRBJ1-5; abundance: NA; CDR3nt: TGTGCCAGCAGTCCGGGACATTCGGAGCCCCAGCATTTT; CDR3aa: CASSPGHSEPQHF
d_gene: NA; v_gene: TRBV6-1; j_gene: TRBJ1-5; abundance: NA; CDR3nt: TGTGCCAGCAGTGAAGAAGGGAGGAGAAATCAGCCCCAGCATTTT; CDR3aa: CASSEEGRRNQPQHF
d_gene: NA; v_gene: TRBV10-3; j_gene: TRBJ2-2; abundance: NA; CDR3nt: TGTGCCATCAGTGAGCGGAAGTTGTACAGGGAAGTAACCGGGGAGCTGTTTTTT; CDR3aa: CAISERKLYREVTGELFF
d_gene: NA; v_gene: TRBV7-3; j_gene: TRBJ2-7; abundance: NA; CDR3nt: TGTGCCAGCAGCCAGGGACGGGGGGCGTCCTACGAGCAGTACTTC; CDR3aa: CASSQGRGASYEQYF
d_gene: TRBD1; v_gene: TRBV9; j_gene: TRBJ1-2; abundance: NA; CDR3nt: TGTGCCAGCAGTCGACGGGACAGGGAGCCCTATGGCTACACCTTC; CDR3aa: CASSRRDREPYGYTF
d_gene: TRBD2; v_gene: TRBV29-1; j_gene: TRBJ2-7; abundance: NA; CDR3nt: TGCAGCGTTGAAAGGGCTAGCGGGGGTTCCTACGAGCAGTACTTC; CDR3aa: CSVERASGGSYEQYF
d_gene: NA; v_gene: TRBV5-1; j_gene: TRBJ1-1; abundance: NA; CDR3nt: TGCGCCAGCAGCTCCCTGGGAGGAGAGGACACTGAAGCTTTCTTT; CDR3aa: CASSSLGGEDTEAFF
d_gene: NA; v_gene: TRBV19; j_gene: TRBJ2-2; abundance: NA; CDR3nt: TGTGCCAGTATGATGGGACAAGGCACCGGGGAGCTGTTTTTT; CDR3aa: CASMMGQGTGELFF
d_gene: NA; v_gene: TRBV4-2; j_gene: TRBJ1-4; abundance: NA; CDR3nt: TGTGCCAGCAGCTCGCGAGGGGGTGCAACTAATGAAAAACTGTTTTTT; CDR3aa: CASSSRGGATNEKLFF
d_gene: NA; v_gene: TRBV4-3; j_gene: TRBJ1-3; abundance: NA; CDR3nt: TGCGCCAGCAGCCGACGCGCGGGAAGTAGCGGAAACACCATATATTTT; CDR3aa: CASSRRAGSSGNTIYF
d_gene: NA; v_gene: TRBV19; j_gene: TRBJ1-1; abundance: NA; CDR3nt: TGTGCCAGTAGTAACGGACAGAACACTGAAGCTTTCTTT; CDR3aa: CASSNGQNTEAFF
d_gene: NA; v_gene: TRBV11-2; j_gene: TRBJ2-7; abundance: NA; CDR3nt: TGTGCCAGCAACTTGGACTGGTTTGCGGGGCCCTACGAGCAGTACTTC; CDR3aa: CASNLDWFAGPYEQYF
d_gene: TRBD2; v_gene: TRBV6-5; j_gene: TRBJ2-5; abundance: NA; CDR3nt: TGTGCCAGCAGTCCCCTAAGACTAGCGCGAGAGACCCAGTACTTC; CDR3aa: CASSPLRLARETQYF
d_gene: NA; v_gene: TRBV6-5; j_gene: TRBJ1-1; abundance: NA; CDR3nt: TGTGCCAGCAGTTGGGCGGGGGAGAACACTGAAGCTTTCTTT; CDR3aa: CASSWAGENTEAFF